Shown below are 3 T cell receptor beta chains from a single sample sequenced in a study of identical twins (dated by TCRdb to about 2016). Library prep was done by 5' RACE. Sequencing instrument: Illumina HiSeq 2000. TCRdb reanalyzed the raw reads on its own, using fastp at Q25 for trimming and MiXCR for clone calling, and kept in-frame beta chains. Every distinct CDR3 protein forms one entry, paired with its most common genes and DNA. For this sample the table gives 1.5 million to 2 million distinct CDR3 sequences, of which around 29% were detected only once. The top ten clonotypes cover around 0.3% of the sample. Sequenced material: cord blood. These receptors were collected from a newborn girl in good health.

This clonotype has a handful of counts. The chain has TRBV4-1 and TRBJ2-1, with 12 bases fitting TRBD2. Trimming removed 4 bases from V and 9 bases from J; junction bases left unmatched: 10. The CDR3 extends over 16 amino acids. Looked up from germline, CDR1 is MGHRA and CDR2 is YSYEKL. The CDR3 sequence: CASSLPTSGRRAEQFF. The CDR3 DNA reads TGCGCCAGCAGCCTTCCGACTAGCGGGAGAAGGGCTGAGCAGTTCTTC.

The chain couples TRBV20-1 to TRBJ2-3, with 15 bases identical to TRBD2. CDR3 length: 14 residues. The germline V gene encodes CDR1 DFQATT and CDR2 SNEGSKA (reference sequence). Trimming cost V 5 bases and J 5 bases; bases outside gene matches: 2. Here the CDR3 DNA reads TGCAGTGCTGGGACTAGCGGGAGGCGAGATACGCAGTATTTT. It translates to CSAGTSGRRDTQYF.

The chain uses TRBV6-1 and TRBJ1-1; no definite D call. CDR1 is MNHNS and CDR2 is SASEGT in the germline V gene. Trimming stripped 6 bases from V and 1 base from J, with 12 bases between. This CDR3 spans 14 amino acids. CDR3 nucleotide sequence: TGTGCCAGCAGGGTGTTTTGGGGGAACACTGAAGCTTTCTTT. It encodes CASRVFWGNTEAFF.